In its sample, the clone carrying this TCR beta chain was seen once. As yet, its antigen is unknown. This entry is derived from a study of graft-versus-host responses after intestinal transplantation. As for the study in general: Induction using anti-thymocyte globulin, followed by tacrolimus and steroids for two to four years, was given to all recipients.

Trimming stripped 0 bases from V and 5 bases from J, with 10 bases between. Germline V CDR1 and CDR2: MNHEY, SMNVEV (reference sequence). CDR3 length equals 14 residues. Study outcomes and limitations: Clonal ratios of graft-versus-host to host-versus-graft in allografts were high for patients exhibiting graft-donor T cell macrochimerism.

TCRdb keeps only in-frame clones here, not all; method: immunoSEQ multiplex PCR. Altogether roughly 110,000 clones are present, 85% to 95% being singletons, with the ten largest covering around 1.2%. The clonotype originates from a human donor who was the organ donor for an intestinal transplant. This chain joins TRBV27 and TRBJ1-1; D might be TRBD1 (6 bases). The sample in question was unstimulated CD8+ T cells sorted from spleen or lymph node cells, obtained before transplant. The CDR3 sequence: CASSLSQGGTEAFF. The CDR3 coding sequence is TGTGCCAGCAGTTTATCACAGGGCGGGACTGAAGCTTTCTTT.